This T cell receptor (beta chain) was found in a study of blood T cell repertoires in COVID-19 (dated by TCRdb to the early 2020s). For context, the study as a whole: Samples from collaborators originated in the United States, Italy and Spain and spanned both the acute and convalescent phases of COVID-19. The prospective study material was composed of cDNA or gDNA derived from T cells, B-cell-depleted T cells, or PBMCs. The dataset comprised deeply sampled blood TCRbeta repertoires from subjects exposed to, actively infected with, or recovered from COVID-19. The repertoires were made available in a free public database intended to serve as a resource for research on the immune response to SARS-CoV-2. Samples came from the ongoing ImmuneRACE study (first 160 participants) plus 1,254 subjects from 6 global collaborators. Nearly every sample came with metadata listing a de-identified subject ID, COVID-19 status, age in years and sex. Where available, HLA class I and class II types were obtained from metadata supplied by the sample provider rather than from assay-based typing. What the work shows at the level of the full study, not this receptor alone: How much clinical and demographic metadata was included differed by source and by participant, and the metadata was provided uncurated.

The CDR3 spans 13 residues, from the cysteine through the phenylalanine. The entry retains the CDR3 DNA only, 39 bases that are in frame from base 1. From the germline V gene, CDR1 is MDHEN and CDR2 is SYDVKM. Trimmed from V: 2 bases; trimmed from J: 7 bases; junction bases lacking a gene match: 4. With regard to this clone: Its antigen is not yet known. No base quality values were provided; no much bigger clone lies one nucleotide off.

At one collaborating source in Seattle, patients were enrolled during active infection and were followed longitudinally through the course of disease. Each collaborating institution followed its own protocols to collect whole blood in K2EDTA tubes. For TCRbeta analysis, collaborators shipped samples as frozen whole blood, isolated PBMCs, or DNA extracted from either of those sample types. TCRbeta CDR3 regions were amplified from genomic DNA using the immunoSEQ Assay, a bias-controlled multiplex PCR. Processing in the source paper ran as follows. Within the assay, amplification of reference gene primers was used to estimate how many nucleated cells each sample contained. Sequence reads were collapsed and filtered to measure the absolute abundance of every unique TCRbeta CDR3 rearrangement. For each sample, productive Simpson clonality was calculated by taking the square root of Simpson's diversity index across productive rearrangements. TCRdb re-hosts the immuneACCESS table, in-frame sequences only. Its copies lack some clones; in the studies checked, an unresolved V gene accounts for under half of them, and the cause for the rest is not known. That table is the source of V, J and clone size, and D and trimming were worked out from the DNA. This sample comprises roughly 230,000 clones, roughly 85% of them detected only once. Of the sample, more than 4.5% is held by the ten largest clones.

The receptor was isolated from a man aged 45-60 years with COVID-19, enrolled during active disease. The specimen was peripheral blood. The chain links TRBV28 with TRBJ2-7, and 8 junction bases match TRBD2. At the DNA level, the sequence is TGTGCCAGCAGTTTAAGCGGGGGAAAAGAGCAGTACTTC. The encoded protein is CASSLSGGKEQYF.